The 14 T cell receptor beta chains below were found in one sample sequenced in a study of post-analysis software for immune sequencing data. Libraries were made from TCR beta cDNA, and they carried unique molecular identifiers. TCRdb re-called the PCR reads through MiXCR, storing one row per CDR3 protein. The sample contains hundreds of thousands of distinct CDR3 sequences, around 60% of which appear only once. Study-wide points: Patients had higher frequencies than controls of roughly 5 TRBV segments, including TRBV5-6, TRBV5-1 and TRBV20-1.

Their antigen targets remain unknown. The specimen sequenced was blood. Every receptor here comes from a girl aged 2 to 9 with multiple sclerosis.

The J gene is TRBJ1-4, the V gene TRBV12-3 or TRBV12-4; D gene unclear. The CDR3 length is 14 residues. Trimming left V 2 bases short and J 4 bases short, with 8 bases between. In DNA form, the CDR3 reads TGTGCCAGCAGTTTACGGTTGCGTAATGAAAAACTGTTTTTT. Translation: CASSLRLRNEKLFF.

This clonotype showed up just a few times. V usage is TRBV28 and J usage is TRBJ2-1, with TRBD2 matching 8 bases. The CDR3 totals 14 residues. Germline V CDR1 and CDR2: MDHEN, SYDVKM. Unmatched junction bases numbered 3, after V lost 5 bases and J lost 3 bases. In DNA, the CDR3 is TGTGCCAGCAGTCGGACTAGCAGCTACAATGAGCAGTTCTTC. Translation gives CASSRTSSYNEQFF.

The chain combines TRBV9 with TRBJ2-6; D gene ambiguous. Germline loops: CDR1 SGDLS, CDR2 YYNGEE. The CDR3 is 10 amino acids. Between the trimmed V and J ends, which lost 6 bases and 9 bases, there was a span of 4 bases. The CDR3 DNA reads as TGTGCCAGCACAGGCAACGTCCTGACTTTC. The encoded protein is CASTGNVLTF.

For this clonotype: This sequence may be a read error, since a much larger clone differs from it by one base. This rearrangement joins TRBV20-1 to TRBJ2-3; 11 positions agree with TRBD2. The V gene's germline CDR1 is DFQATT and CDR2 SNEGSKA (reference sequence). Unmatched junction bases numbered 12, after V lost 6 bases and J lost 4 bases. CDR3 length: 16 residues. CDR3 sequence reads: CSAPPSSGGLADTQYF. The CDR3 nucleotides are TGCAGTGCCCCCCCCTCTAGCGGGGGGCTTGCAGATACGCAGTATTTT.

The J gene is TRBJ2-5, the V gene TRBV7-2; 14 positions agree with TRBD2. Germline CDR1 SGHTA, CDR2 FQGNSA. CDR3 length: 15 residues. V shed 6 bases and J 11 bases; nucleotides not matched to a gene: 11. The CDR3 DNA follows: TGTGCCAGCAGACCGGGGACTAGCGGGAGTCATGAGCAGTACTTC. Its protein product is CASRPGTSGSHEQYF.

The gene calls are TRBV13 and TRBJ2-7, with TRBD1 as a possible D gene (6 bases). Trimming shortened V by 4 bases and J by 6 bases, and 10 bases separated the two germline ends. From germline, CDR1 is PRHDT and CDR2 FYEKMQ (reference sequence). CDR3 length: 12 amino acids. For the CDR3, the DNA is TGTGCCAGCAGCTCCAGGGGAAGCGAGCAGTACTTC. It encodes CASSSRGSEQYF.

The chain combines TRBV4-1 with TRBJ2-3; D is ambiguous. This CDR3 contains 13 residues. CDR1 is MGHRA, CDR2 YSYEKL, per germline. The ends were cut back, 2 bases at V and 1 base at J, with 4 bases in the middle. The CDR3 here is CASSQPGTDTQYF. As DNA, the CDR3 is TGCGCCAGCAGCCAACCTGGCACAGATACGCAGTATTTT.

Many counts were recorded for this clonotype. The rearrangement joins TRBV6-1 to TRBJ1-2; D ambiguous. CDR3 length: 14 residues. V lost 1 base, J lost 4 bases, and 10 bases lay in between. Germline V gene sequence: CDR1 MNHNS, CDR2 SASEGT. The CDR3 sequence is CASSEEAGSYGYTF. The CDR3 DNA reads as TGTGCCAGCAGTGAAGAGGCGGGCAGCTATGGCTACACCTTC.

The chain joins TRBV20-1 to TRBJ1-5; 9 nucleotides match TRBD1. Germline CDR1 reads DFQATT; CDR2 reads SNEGSKA (reference sequence). With V trimmed by 0 bases and J by 3 bases, 3 bases remained unmatched. This CDR3 is built from 15 residues. CDR3 sequence reads: CSAREGQGANQPQHF. The CDR3 nucleotides read TGCAGTGCTAGAGAGGGACAGGGAGCCAATCAGCCCCAGCATTTT.

CDR3 in amino acids: CSARKMWANEQFF. CDR3 sequence (DNA): TGCAGTGCTAGGAAAATGTGGGCCAATGAGCAGTTCTTC. This chain connects TRBV20-1 to TRBJ2-1, with no clear D. Germline CDR1 is DFQATT and CDR2 is SNEGSKA (reference sequence). V lost 3 bases and J lost 6, with 12 bases in between. The CDR3 extends over 13 amino acids.

This clonotype was seen once. The chain employs TRBV11-2 and TRBJ2-5, with unresolved D. The CDR3 totals 13 residues. Germline loops: CDR1 SGHAT, CDR2 FQNNGV. Trimming left V 2 bases short and J 1 base short, with 5 bases between. DNA for the CDR3: TGTGCCAGCAGCTTATTTCCCCAAGAGACCCAGTACTTC. Its translation is CASSLFPQETQYF.

V is TRBV12-3 or TRBV12-4 and J is TRBJ2-7; tentatively, D is TRBD2 (5 bases). The CDR3 is made up of 13 amino acids. V was cut by 2 bases and J by 1 base, with 6 bases left in between. As DNA, the CDR3 is TGTGCCAGCAGTTTAAGGGAGTCCTACGAGCAGTACTTC. Its translation is CASSLRESYEQYF.

The rearrangement uses TRBV5-1 and TRBJ2-5, with 9 bases aligning to TRBD2. Germline V lookup: CDR1 SGHRS, CDR2 YFSETQ. After removal of 3 bases from V and 5 bases from J, the junction contained 11 bases not matched to a gene. The length of the CDR3 is 16 residues. As DNA, the CDR3 is TGCGCCAGCAGCTCCAACACGGGACTAGCTTTGGAGACCCAGTACTTC. Translated: CASSSNTGLALETQYF.

V is TRBV5-5 and J is TRBJ2-1, with D hard to call. V gave up 4 bases and J gave up 6 bases, with 20 bases separating them. The CDR3 length is 16 residues. Germline V lookup: CDR1 SGHKS, CDR2 YYEKEE (reference sequence). CDR3: CASSPLRRSYGNEQFF. The CDR3 coding sequence is TGTGCCAGCAGCCCCCTGAGAAGAAGCTACGGCAATGAGCAGTTCTTC. The whole variable domain, filled in from reference TRBV5-5 and TRBJ2-1, reads DAGVTQSPTHLIKTRGQQVTLRCSPISGHKSVSWYQQVLGQGPQFIFQYYEKEERGRGNFPDRFSARQFPNYSSELNVNALLLGDSALYLCASSPLRRSYGNEQFFGPGTRLTVL.